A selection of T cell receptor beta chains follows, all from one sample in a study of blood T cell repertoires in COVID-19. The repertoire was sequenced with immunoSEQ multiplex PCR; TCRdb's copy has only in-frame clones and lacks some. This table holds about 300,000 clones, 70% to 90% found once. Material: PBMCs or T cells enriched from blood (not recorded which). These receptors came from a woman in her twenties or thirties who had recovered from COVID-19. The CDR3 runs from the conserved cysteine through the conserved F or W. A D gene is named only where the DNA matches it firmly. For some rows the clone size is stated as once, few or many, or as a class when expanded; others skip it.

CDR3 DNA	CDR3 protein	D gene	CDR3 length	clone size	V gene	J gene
TGTGCCAGCAGCTTAGCGGCGACTACAACTAATGAAAAACTGTTTTTT	CASSLAATTTNEKLFF	NA	16	NA	TRBV7-8	TRBJ1-4
TGTGCCAGCAGCTTAGGGCGACAGGGGACCCTCCACTTT	CASSLGRQGTLHF	TRBD1	13	NA	TRBV11-3	TRBJ1-6
TGTGCCAGCAGCCGCCCGCGCCCGGACACTGAAGCTTTCTTT	CASSRPRPDTEAFF	NA	14	NA	TRBV6-1	TRBJ1-1
TGTGCCAGCTCACCAGGACAGGGTGCCTACGAGCAGTACTTC	CASSPGQGAYEQYF	TRBD1	14	NA	TRBV18	TRBJ2-7
TGTGCCAGCCAAGACAGGGCTGGCTACACCTTC	CASQDRAGYTF	TRBD1	11	once	TRBV12-3/TRBV12-4	TRBJ1-2
TGTGCCAGCAGTTCCGGGCAGGCGGCCCTCGGAGGACAGCCCCAGCATTTT	CASSSGQAALGGQPQHF	NA	17	NA	TRBV27	TRBJ1-5
TGTGCCAGTAGTTCCCGGGACAGGGCTAAATGGGATAATTCACCCCTCCACTTT	CASSSRDRAKWDNSPLHF	TRBD1	18	NA	TRBV19	TRBJ1-6
TGTGCTTGCCGGTCAGGGGCCTCTGGAAACACCATATATTTT	CACRSGASGNTIYF	NA	14	NA	TRBV6-6	TRBJ1-3
TGTGCCAGCAGCCGGGACAGGGTGATCTATGGCTACACCTTC	CASSRDRVIYGYTF	TRBD1	14	NA	TRBV5-6	TRBJ1-2
TGTGCCAGCAGCTTATTTGGGGGGGGCTCACCCCTCCACTTT	CASSLFGGGSPLHF	NA	14	NA	TRBV7-2	TRBJ1-6
TGTGCCAGCAGCCAAGTAGACAGGAACACTGAAGCTTTCTTT	CASSQVDRNTEAFF	NA	14	NA	TRBV3-1/TRBV3-2	TRBJ1-1
TGTGCCAGCTCACTAGCGACAGGGGTGAACACTGAAGCTTTCTTT	CASSLATGVNTEAFF	TRBD1	15	NA	TRBV18	TRBJ1-1
TGTGCCAGCAGTGGGGCAGGGAACACTGAAGCTTTCTTT	CASSGAGNTEAFF	NA	13	NA	TRBV2	TRBJ1-1
TGTGCCAGCAGCGCACCTGGGACTAGCGGCTTCAATGAGCAGTTCTTC	CASSAPGTSGFNEQFF	TRBD2	16	NA	TRBV9	TRBJ2-1
TGCGCCAGCGCCTCGGGACAGGGGGCGAACACTGAAGCTTTCTTT	CASASGQGANTEAFF	TRBD1	15	NA	TRBV5-1	TRBJ1-1
TGTGCCAGCAGCTTATGGGGGCAGGGGCGTGACTATGGCTACACCTTC	CASSLWGQGRDYGYTF	NA	16	NA	TRBV7-9	TRBJ1-2
TGTGCCAGCACCCGGGACAGCTCTGGAAACACCATATATTTT	CASTRDSSGNTIYF	TRBD1	14	few	TRBV2	TRBJ1-3
TGTGCCAGCATGGAGGTGACTGGAAACACCATATATTTT	CASMEVTGNTIYF	NA	13	once	TRBV6-6	TRBJ1-3